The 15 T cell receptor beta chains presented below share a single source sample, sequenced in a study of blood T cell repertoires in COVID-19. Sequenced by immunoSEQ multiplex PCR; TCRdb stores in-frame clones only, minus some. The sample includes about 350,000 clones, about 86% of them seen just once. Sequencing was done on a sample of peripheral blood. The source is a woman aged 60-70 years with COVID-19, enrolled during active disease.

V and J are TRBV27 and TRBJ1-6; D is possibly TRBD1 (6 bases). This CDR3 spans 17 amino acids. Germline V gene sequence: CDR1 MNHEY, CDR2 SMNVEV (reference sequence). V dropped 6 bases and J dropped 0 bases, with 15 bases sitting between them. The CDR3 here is CASRILRGSSYNSPLHF. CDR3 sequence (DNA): TGTGCCAGCAGGATATTGAGGGGGAGCTCCTATAATTCACCCCTCCACTTT.

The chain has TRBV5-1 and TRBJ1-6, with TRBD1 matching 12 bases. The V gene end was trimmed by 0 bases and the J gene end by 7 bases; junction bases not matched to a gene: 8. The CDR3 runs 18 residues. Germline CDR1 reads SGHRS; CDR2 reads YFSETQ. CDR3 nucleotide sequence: TGCGCCAGCAGCTTGGGATTTTCGGGACAGGGGGCGAATTCACCCCTCCACTTT. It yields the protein CASSLGFSGQGANSPLHF.

CDR3 bases: TGTGCCAGCAGCCTCGGGGGGTTAGCCTCTGGAAACACCATATATTTT. Protein sequence: CASSLGGLASGNTIYF. The V call is TRBV9, the J call TRBJ1-3, with a possible D match to TRBD1 (5 bases). This CDR3 contains 16 residues. Per the germline V gene, CDR1 is SGDLS and CDR2 is YYNGEE. V lost 4 bases and J 0 bases, leaving 14 bases between the germline ends.

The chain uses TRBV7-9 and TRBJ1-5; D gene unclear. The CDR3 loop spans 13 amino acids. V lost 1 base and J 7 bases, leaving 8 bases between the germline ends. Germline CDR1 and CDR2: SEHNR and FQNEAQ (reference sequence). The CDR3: CASSLGQAQPQHF. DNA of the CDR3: TGTGCCAGCAGCTTAGGGCAGGCGCAGCCCCAGCATTTT.

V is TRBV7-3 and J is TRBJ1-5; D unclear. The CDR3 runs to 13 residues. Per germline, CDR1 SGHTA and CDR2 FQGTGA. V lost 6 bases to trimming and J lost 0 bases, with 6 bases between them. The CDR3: CASSSGSNQPQHF. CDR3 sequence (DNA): TGTGCCAGCAGTTCAGGTAGCAATCAGCCCCAGCATTTT. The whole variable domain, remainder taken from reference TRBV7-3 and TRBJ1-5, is GAGVSQTPSNKVTEKGKYVELRCDPISGHTALYWYRQSLGQGPEFLIYFQGTGAADDSGLPNDRFFAVRPEGSVSTLKIQRTERGDSAVYLCASSSGSNQPQHFGDGTRLSIL.

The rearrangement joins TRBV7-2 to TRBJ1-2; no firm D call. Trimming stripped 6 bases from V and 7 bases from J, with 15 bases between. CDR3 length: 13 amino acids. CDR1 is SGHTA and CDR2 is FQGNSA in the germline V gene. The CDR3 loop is CASSRTGERGYTF. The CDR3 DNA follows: TGTGCCAGCAGTCGGACCGGGGAGCGTGGCTACACCTTC.

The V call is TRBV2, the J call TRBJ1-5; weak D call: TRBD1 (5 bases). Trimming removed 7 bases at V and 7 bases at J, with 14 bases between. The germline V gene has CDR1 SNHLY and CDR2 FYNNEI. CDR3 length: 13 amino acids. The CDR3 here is CASNNQGRQPQHF. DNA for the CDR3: TGTGCCAGCAATAACCAGGGTCGGCAGCCCCAGCATTTT.

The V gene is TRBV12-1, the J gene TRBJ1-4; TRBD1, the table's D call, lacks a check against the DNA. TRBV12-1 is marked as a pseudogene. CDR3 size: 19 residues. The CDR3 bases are TGTGCCAGCAGCTTTGGGGGCATCCCTAGGATGCCAACTAATGAAAAACTGTTTTTT. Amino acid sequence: CASSFGGIPRMPTNEKLFF.

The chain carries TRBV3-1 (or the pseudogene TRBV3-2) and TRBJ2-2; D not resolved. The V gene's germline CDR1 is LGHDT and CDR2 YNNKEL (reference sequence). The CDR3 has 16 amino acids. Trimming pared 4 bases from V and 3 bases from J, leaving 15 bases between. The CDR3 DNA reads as TGTGCCAGCAGCCCGCGCGGTAGCCGGGACACCGGGGAGCTGTTTTTT. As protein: CASSPRGSRDTGELFF.

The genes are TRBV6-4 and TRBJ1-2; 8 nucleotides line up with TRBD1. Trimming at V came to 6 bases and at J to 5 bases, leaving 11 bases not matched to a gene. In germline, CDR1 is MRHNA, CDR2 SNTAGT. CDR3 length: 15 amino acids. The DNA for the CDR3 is TGTGCCAGCAGCCGAGGGACAGGCGATGGATATGGCTACACCTTC. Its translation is CASSRGTGDGYGYTF.

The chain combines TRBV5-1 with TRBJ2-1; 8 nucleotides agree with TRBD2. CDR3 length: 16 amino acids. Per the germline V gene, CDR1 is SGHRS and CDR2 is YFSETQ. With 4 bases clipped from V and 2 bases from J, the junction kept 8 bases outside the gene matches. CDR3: CASSGGGGPTYNEQFF. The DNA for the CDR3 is TGCGCCAGCAGCGGAGGCGGGGGGCCGACCTACAATGAGCAGTTCTTC.

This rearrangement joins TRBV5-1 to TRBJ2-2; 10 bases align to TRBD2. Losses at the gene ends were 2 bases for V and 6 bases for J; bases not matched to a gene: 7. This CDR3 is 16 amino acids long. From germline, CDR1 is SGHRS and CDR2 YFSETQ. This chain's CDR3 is CASSLISGGSAGELFF. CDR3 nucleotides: TGCGCCAGCAGCTTAATTAGCGGGGGGTCCGCCGGGGAGCTGTTTTTT.

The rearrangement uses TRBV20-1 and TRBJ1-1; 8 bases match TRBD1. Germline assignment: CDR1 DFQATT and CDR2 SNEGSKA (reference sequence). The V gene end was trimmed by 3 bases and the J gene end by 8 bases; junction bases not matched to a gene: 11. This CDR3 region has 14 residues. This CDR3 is CSASANRGFFEAFF. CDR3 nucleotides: TGCAGTGCTAGTGCAAACAGGGGGTTTTTCGAAGCTTTCTTT.

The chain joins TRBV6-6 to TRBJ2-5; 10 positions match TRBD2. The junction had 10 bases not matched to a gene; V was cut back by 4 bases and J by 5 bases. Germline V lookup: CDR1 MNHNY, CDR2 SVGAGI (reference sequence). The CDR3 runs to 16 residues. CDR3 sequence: CASSFTPAGGPETQYF. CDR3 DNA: TGTGCCAGCAGTTTTACCCCAGCGGGGGGGCCGGAGACCCAGTACTTC.

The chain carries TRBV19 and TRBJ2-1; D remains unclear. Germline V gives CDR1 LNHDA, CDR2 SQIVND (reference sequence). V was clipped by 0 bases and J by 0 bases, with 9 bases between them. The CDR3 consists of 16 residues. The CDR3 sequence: CASSIEALSSYNEQFF. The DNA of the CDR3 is TGTGCCAGTAGTATAGAAGCACTGAGCTCCTACAATGAGCAGTTCTTC.